The clone carrying this T cell receptor (beta chain) has just a few counts. Its cognate antigen is unknown. Researchers reported sorting CD4+ naive, central memory, regulatory and stem cell-like memory cells via CD45RO/CCR7/CD25/CD127/CD95/CD27. This sample was taken from a study of beta chain features in type 1 diabetes. There are 13 residues in the CDR3. Looked up from germline, CDR1 is SGHRS and CDR2 is YFSETQ. The V end lost 0 bases, the J end lost 6 bases, and 6 bases lay between the germline ends. Sequencing targeted expressed TCRB transcripts, as all isolated RNA had been reverse transcribed. The assay was immunoSEQ multiplex PCR, and TCRdb's table has in-frame clones only and misses some. This table has 150,000 to 190,000 clones, around 8% appearing once. Whole-study findings and limits: Any role of HLA type in TCRB rearrangement remained unresolved here. In patients and controls equally, PCR might favor templates that are shorter. VDJ junctions sequenced from type 1 diabetes patients showed fewer insertions and more deletions.

This chain connects TRBV5-1 to TRBJ1-4; D remains ambiguous. This clonotype was obtained from a man aged 18 to 30 in good health. Sequencing was done on a sample of central memory CD4+ T cells from blood. The CDR3 loop is CASSLAPDEKLFF. For the CDR3, the DNA is TGCGCCAGCAGCTTGGCCCCAGATGAAAAACTGTTTTTT.